This entry describes one T cell receptor beta chain. This sample is drawn from a study of T cell changes during pregnancy in multiple sclerosis. The table came from immunoSEQ multiplex PCR; TCRdb's copy has only in-frame clones and leaves some out. The table has around 62,000 clones, around 90% seen once. V was shortened by 2 bases and J by 12 bases, with 19 bases between the two germline ends. The length of the CDR3 is 14 residues. Per germline, CDR1 LNHDA and CDR2 SQIVND (reference sequence). Sequencing used CD4+ T cells from peripheral blood mononuclear cells, obtained in the first trimester of pregnancy. The chain carries TRBV19 and TRBJ1-1; D ambiguous. The clonotype comes from a female donor with multiple sclerosis, enrolled in a pregnancy study. CDR3 nucleotides: TGTGCCAGTAGTATATTTTCCGGTCGCACCGAAACTTTCTTT. This codes for CASSIFSGRTETFF.